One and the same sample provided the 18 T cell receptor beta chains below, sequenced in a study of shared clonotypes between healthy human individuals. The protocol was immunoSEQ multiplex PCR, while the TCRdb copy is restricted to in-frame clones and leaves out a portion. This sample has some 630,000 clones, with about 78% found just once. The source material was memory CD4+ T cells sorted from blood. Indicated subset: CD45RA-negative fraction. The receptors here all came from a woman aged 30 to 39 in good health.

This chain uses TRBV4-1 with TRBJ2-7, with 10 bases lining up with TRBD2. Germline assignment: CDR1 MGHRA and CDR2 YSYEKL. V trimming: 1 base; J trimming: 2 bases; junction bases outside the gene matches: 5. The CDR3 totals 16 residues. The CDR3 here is CASSQGAGGNTYEQYF. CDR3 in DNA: TGCGCCAGCAGCCAAGGAGCGGGAGGGAATACCTACGAGCAGTACTTC.

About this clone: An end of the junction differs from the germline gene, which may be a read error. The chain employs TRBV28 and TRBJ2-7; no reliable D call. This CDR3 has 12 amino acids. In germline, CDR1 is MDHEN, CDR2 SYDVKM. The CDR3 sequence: CASRGPTERGAF. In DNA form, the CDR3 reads TGTGCCAGCAGAGGGCCAACCGAACGCGGCGCCTTC.

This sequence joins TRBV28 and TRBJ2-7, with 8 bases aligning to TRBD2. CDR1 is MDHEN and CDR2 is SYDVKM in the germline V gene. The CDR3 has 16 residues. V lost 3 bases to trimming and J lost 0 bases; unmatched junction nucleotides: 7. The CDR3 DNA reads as TGTGCCAGCAGTTTGGGGGGACTAGATGACTCCTACGAGCAGTACTTC. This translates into CASSLGGLDDSYEQYF.

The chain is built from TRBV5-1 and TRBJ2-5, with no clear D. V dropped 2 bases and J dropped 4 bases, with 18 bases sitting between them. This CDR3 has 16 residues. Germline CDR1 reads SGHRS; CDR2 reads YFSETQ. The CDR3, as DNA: TGCGCCAGCAGCTTTCAAGGAGCAGAAAGGTTAGAGACCCAGTACTTC. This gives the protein CASSFQGAERLETQYF.

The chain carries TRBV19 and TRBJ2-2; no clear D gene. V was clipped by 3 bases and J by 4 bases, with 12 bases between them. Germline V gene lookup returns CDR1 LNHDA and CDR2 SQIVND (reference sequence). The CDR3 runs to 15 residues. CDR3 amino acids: CASSIWGSSTGELFF. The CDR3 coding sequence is TGTGCCAGTAGTATTTGGGGTTCGTCCACCGGGGAGCTGTTTTTT. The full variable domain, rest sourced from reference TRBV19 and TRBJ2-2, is DGGITQSPKYLFRKEGQNVTLSCEQNLNHDAMYWYRQDPGQGLRLIYYSQIVNDFQKGDIAEGYSVSREKKESFPLTVTSAQKNPTAFYLCASSIWGSSTGELFFGEGSRLTVL.

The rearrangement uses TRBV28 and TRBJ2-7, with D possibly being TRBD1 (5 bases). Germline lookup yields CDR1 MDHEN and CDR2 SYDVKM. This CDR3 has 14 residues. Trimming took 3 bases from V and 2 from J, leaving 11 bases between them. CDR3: CASSLPRAPYEQYF. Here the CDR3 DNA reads TGTGCCAGCAGTTTGCCCAGGGCCCCCTACGAGCAGTACTTC.

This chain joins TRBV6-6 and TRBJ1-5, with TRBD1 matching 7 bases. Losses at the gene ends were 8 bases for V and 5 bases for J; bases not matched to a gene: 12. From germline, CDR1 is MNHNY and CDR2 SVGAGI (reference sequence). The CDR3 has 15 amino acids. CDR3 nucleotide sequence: TGTGCCAGCTCTAAAGGACAGGAGACCCATCAGCCCCAGCATTTT. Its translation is CASSKGQETHQPQHF.

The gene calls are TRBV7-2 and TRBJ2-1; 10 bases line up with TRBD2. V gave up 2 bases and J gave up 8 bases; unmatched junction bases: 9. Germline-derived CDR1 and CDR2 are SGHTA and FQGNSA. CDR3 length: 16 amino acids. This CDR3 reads CASSLSGAGGPHEQFF. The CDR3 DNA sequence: TGTGCCAGCAGCTTAAGCGGAGCGGGAGGGCCCCATGAGCAGTTCTTC.

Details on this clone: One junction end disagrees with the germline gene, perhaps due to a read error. In DNA form, the CDR3 reads TGCGCCAGCAGCTTGGCCGGGTCAGCGGGGGACTCTTGGGCCAACGTCCTGACTTTC. Encoded protein: CASSLAGSAGDSWANVLTF. The chain recombines TRBV5-1 with TRBJ2-6, with 8 positions matching TRBD2. Germline CDR1 and CDR2: SGHRS and YFSETQ. The length of the CDR3 is 19 residues.

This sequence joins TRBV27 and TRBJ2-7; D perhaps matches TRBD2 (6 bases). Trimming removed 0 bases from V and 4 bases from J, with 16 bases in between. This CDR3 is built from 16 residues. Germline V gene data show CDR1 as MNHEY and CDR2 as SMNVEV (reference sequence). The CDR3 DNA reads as TGTGCCAGCAGTTTATCCCCCGCGGGCGGGGTTTACGAGCAGTACTTC. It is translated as CASSLSPAGGVYEQYF.

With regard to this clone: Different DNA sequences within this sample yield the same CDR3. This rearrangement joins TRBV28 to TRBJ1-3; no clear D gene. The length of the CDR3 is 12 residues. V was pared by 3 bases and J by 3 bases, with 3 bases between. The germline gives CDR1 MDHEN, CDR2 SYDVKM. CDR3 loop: CASSLGGNTIYF. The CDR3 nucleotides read TGTGCCAGCAGTTTGGGTGGAAACACCATATATTTT.

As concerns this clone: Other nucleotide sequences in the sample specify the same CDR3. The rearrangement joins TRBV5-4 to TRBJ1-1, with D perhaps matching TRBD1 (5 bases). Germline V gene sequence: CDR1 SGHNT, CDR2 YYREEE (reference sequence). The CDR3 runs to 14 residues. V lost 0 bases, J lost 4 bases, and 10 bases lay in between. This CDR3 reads CASSLEQGLTEAFF. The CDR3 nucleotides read TGTGCCAGCAGCTTGGAGCAGGGACTCACTGAAGCTTTCTTT.

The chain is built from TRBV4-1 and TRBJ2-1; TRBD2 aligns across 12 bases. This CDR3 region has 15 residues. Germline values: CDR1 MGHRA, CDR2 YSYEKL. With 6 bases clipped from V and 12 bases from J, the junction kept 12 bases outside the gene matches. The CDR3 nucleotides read TGCGCCAGCAGAGAGGGACTAGCGGGTCCCGGCGGGCAGTTCTTC. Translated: CASREGLAGPGGQFF.

The CDR3 is CASSFGDSEAFF. The DNA of the CDR3 is TGTGCCAGCAGCTTCGGGGACAGCGAAGCTTTCTTT. This rearrangement joins TRBV7-8 to TRBJ1-1, with 7 bases aligning to TRBD1. Germline CDR1 reads SGHVS; CDR2 reads FQNEAQ. V trimming: 3 bases; J trimming: 8 bases; junction bases outside the gene matches: 3. This CDR3 has 12 amino acids.

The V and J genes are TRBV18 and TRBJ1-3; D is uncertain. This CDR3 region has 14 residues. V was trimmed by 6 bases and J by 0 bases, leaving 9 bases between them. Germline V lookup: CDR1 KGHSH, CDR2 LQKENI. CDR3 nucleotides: TGTGCCAGCTCGGAGTGGGGCTCTGGAAACACCATATATTTT. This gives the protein CASSEWGSGNTIYF.

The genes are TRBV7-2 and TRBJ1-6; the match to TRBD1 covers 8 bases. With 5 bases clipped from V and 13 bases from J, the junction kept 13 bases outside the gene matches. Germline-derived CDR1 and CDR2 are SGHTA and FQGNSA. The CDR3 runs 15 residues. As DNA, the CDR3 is TGTGCCAGCAGCCCCGGGACAGGTCACCCAAATCCCCTCCACTTT. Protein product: CASSPGTGHPNPLHF.

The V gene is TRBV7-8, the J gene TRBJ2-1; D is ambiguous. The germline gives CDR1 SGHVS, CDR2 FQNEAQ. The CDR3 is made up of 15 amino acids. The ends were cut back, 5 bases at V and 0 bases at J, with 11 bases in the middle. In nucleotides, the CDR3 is TGTGCCAGCAGCCTCGTGGAGACCTCCTACAATGAGCAGTTCTTC. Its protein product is CASSLVETSYNEQFF.

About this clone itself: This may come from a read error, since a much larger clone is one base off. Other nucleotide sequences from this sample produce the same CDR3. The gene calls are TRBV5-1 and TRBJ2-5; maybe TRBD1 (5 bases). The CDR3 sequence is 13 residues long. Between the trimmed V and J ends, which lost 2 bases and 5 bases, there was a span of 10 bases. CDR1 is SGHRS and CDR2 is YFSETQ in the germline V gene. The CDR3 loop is CASSFGQGETQYF. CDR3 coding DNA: TGCGCCAGCAGCTTCGGGCAGGGTGAGACCCAGTACTTC.